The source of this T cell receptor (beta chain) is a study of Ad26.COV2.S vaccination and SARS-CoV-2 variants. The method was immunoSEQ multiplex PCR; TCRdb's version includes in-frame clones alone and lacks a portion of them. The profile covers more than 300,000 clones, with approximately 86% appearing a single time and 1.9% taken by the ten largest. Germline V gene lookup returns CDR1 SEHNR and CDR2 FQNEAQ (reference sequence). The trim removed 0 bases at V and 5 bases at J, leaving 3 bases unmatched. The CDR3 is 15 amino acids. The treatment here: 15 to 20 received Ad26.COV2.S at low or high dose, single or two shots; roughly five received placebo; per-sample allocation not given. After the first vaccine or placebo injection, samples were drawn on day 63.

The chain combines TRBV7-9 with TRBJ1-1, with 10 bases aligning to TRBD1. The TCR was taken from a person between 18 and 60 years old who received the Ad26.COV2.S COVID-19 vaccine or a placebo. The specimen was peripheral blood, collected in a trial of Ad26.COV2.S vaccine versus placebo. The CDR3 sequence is CASSLAGQGKTEAFF. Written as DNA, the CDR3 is TGTGCCAGCAGCTTAGCGGGACAGGGGAAAACTGAAGCTTTCTTT.